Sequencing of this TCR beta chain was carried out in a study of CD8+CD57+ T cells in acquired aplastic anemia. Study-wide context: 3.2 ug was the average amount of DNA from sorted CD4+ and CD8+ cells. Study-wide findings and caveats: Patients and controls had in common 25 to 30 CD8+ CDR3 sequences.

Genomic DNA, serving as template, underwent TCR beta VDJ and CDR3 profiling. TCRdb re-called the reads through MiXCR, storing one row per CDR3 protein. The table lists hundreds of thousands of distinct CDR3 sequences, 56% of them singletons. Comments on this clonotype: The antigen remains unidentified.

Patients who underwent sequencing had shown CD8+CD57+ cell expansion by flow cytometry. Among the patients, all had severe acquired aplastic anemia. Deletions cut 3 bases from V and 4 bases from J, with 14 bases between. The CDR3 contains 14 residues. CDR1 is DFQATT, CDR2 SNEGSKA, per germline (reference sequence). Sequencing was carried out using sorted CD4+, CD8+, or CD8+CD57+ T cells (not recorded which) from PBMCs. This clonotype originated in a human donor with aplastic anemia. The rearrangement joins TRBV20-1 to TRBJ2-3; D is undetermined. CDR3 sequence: CSASRARRSDTQYF. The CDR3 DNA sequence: TGCAGTGCTAGTCGGGCTAGACGGTCAGATACGCAGTATTTT.